This TCR beta chain was retrieved from a study of T-cell memory formation after mild COVID-19. V lost 5 bases to trimming and J lost 7 bases, with 18 bases between them. Germline lookup yields CDR1 SGHTA and CDR2 FQGTGA. The CDR3 totals 14 residues. TCRdb reprocessed the 5' RACE reads with MiXCR, giving one entry per CDR3 protein. This table holds roughly 300,000 distinct CDR3 sequences, approximately 15% found once. The V and J genes are TRBV7-3 and TRBJ2-7; possible D gene TRBD1, 6 bases. Sequences were obtained from PBMCs or a T cell subset sorted from them (not recorded which). This clonotype was obtained from a man aged 18 to 30 who had mild COVID-19 (a few samples of this study predate the infection). Cell type and time point are not known. This chain's CDR3 is CASSTNRDTIEQYF. CDR3 DNA sequence: TGTGCCAGCAGCACGAACAGGGATACGATAGAGCAGTACTTC.